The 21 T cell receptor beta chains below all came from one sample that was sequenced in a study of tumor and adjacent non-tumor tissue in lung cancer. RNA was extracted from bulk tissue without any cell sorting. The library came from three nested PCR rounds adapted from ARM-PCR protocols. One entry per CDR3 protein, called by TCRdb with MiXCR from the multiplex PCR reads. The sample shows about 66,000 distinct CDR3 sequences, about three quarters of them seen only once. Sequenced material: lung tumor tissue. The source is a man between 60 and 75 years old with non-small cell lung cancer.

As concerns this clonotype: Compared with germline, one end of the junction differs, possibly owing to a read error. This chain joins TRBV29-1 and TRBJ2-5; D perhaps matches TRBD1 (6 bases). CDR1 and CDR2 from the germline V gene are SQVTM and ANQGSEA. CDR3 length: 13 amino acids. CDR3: CSVTDRYQETHYF. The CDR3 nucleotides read TGCAGCGTAACGGACAGATACCAAGAGACCCACTACTTT.

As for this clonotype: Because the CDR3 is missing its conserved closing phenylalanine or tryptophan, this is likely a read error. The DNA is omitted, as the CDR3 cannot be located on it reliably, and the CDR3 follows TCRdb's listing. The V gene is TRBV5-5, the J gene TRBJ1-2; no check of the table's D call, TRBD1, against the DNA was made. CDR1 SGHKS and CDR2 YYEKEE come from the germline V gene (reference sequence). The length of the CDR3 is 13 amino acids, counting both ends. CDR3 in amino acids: CASSLGQGVRHTL.

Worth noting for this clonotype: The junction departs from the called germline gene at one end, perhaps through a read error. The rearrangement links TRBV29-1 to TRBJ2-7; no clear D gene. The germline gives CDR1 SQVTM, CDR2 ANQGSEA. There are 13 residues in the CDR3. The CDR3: CSVIKTGTYDQYF. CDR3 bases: TGCAGCGTTATTAAGACTGGAACCTACGATCAGTATTTC.

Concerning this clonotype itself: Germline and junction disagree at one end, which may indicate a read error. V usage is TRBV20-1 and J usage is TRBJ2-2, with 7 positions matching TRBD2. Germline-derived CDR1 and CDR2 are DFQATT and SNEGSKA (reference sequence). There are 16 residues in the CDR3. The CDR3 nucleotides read TGCAGTGCTACTTTAGTGGGAGGGCCGGAGACCGGGGAGTTGCTTTTT. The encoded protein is CSATLVGGPETGELLF.

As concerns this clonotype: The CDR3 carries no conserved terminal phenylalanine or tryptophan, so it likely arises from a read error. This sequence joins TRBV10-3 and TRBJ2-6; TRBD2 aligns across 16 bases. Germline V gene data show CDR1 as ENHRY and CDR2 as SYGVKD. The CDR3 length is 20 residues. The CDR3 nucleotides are TGTGTCATCAGTGAACATGGGACTAGCGGGAGGGACTCTAGGGCCGACGTCCTGACTTCC. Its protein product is CVISEHGTSGRDSRADVLTS.

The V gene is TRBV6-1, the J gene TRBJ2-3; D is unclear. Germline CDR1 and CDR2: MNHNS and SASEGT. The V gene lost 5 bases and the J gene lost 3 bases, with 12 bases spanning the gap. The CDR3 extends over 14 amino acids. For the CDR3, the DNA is TGTGCCAGCAGTTCTAGGCGTTCGACAGATACGCAGTATTTT. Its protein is CASSSRRSTDTQYF.

CDR3 loop: CANRLINTGELFF. CDR3 bases: TGTGCCAACAGGTTGATCAACACCGGGGAGCTGTTTTTT. The gene calls are TRBV5-6 and TRBJ2-2, with a possible D match to TRBD1 (5 bases). The CDR3 is made up of 13 amino acids. The V gene's germline CDR1 is SGHDT and CDR2 YYEEEE. V was clipped by 9 bases and J by 2 bases, with 11 bases between them.

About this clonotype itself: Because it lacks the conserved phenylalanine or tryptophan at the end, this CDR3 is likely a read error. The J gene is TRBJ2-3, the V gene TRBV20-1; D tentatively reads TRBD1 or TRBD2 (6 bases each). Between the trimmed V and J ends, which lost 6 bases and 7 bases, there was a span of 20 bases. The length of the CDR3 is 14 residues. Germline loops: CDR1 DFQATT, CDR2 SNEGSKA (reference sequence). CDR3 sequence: CSAQGTGPGNTQYI. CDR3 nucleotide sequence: TGCAGTGCCCAGGGGACTGGGCCCGGAAATACGCAGTATATT.

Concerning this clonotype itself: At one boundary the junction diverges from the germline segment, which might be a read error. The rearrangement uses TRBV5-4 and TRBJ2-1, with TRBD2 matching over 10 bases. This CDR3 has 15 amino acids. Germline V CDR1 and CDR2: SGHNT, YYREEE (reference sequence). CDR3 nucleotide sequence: TGTGCCAGCAGCCCACTAGCGGGACGTTGCAATGAACAGTTCTTC. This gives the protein CASSPLAGRCNEQFF.

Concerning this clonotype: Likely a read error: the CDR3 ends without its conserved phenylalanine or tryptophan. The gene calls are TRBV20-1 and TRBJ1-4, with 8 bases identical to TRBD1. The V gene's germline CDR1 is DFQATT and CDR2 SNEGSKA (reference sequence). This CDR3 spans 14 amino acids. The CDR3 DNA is TGCAGTACTAGAGGGACAGGAATAGGGGAAAAACTGTTTTCT. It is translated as CSTRGTGIGEKLFS.

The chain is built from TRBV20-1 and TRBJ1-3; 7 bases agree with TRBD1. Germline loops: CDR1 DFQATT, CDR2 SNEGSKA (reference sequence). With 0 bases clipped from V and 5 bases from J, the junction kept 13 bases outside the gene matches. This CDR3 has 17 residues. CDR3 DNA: TGCAGTGCTAGAGATTGGGGACAGAAGACCGCTCGAAACACCATATATTTT. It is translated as CSARDWGQKTARNTIYF.

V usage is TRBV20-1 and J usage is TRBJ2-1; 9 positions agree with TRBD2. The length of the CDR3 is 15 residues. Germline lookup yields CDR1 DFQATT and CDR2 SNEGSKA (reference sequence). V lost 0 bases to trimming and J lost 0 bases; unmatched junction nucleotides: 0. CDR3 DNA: TGCAGTGCTAGAGAGCGGGGGGGCTCCTACAATGAGCAGTTCTTC. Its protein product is CSARERGGSYNEQFF.

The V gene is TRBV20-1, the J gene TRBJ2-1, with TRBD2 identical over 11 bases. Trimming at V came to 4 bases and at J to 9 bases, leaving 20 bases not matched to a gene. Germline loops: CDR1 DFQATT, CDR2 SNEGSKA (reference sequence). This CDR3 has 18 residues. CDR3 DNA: TGCAGTGCTATTTCCCACCTCGGACTTAGCGGGAGGGCCTTTGAGCAGTTCTTC. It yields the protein CSAISHLGLSGRAFEQFF.

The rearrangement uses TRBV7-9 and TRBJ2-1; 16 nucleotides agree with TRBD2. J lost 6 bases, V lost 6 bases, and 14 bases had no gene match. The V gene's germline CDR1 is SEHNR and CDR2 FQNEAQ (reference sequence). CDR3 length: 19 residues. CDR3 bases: TGTGCCAGCAGGTCCGGGACTAGCGGGAGGGCCCAGACTACCAATGAGCAGTTCTTC. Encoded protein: CASRSGTSGRAQTTNEQFF.

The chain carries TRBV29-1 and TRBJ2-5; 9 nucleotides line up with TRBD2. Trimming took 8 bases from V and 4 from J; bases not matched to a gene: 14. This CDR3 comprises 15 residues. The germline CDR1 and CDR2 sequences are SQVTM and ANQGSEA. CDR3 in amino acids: CSTYSGSAGGETQYF. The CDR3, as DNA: TGCAGCACCTATAGCGGGAGTGCAGGAGGAGAGACCCAGTACTTC.

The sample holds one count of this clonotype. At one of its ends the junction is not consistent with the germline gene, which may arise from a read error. In nucleotides, the CDR3 is TGTGCCAGCGGTGCACGGGACAGGGGGCTCAATCAACCCCAGCAGTTT. This encodes CASGARDRGLNQPQQF. J is TRBJ1-5 and V is TRBV6-1, with TRBD1 identical over 12 bases. The CDR3 spans 16 residues. CDR1 and CDR2 from the germline V gene are MNHNS and SASEGT.

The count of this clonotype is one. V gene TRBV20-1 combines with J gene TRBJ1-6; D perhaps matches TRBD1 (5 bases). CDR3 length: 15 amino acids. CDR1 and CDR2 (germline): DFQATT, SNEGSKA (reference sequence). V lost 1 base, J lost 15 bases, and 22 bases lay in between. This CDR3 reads CSARGGNRIWTLLHF. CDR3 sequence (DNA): TGCAGTGCTAGAGGTGGGAATCGAATATGGACACTCCTCCACTTT.

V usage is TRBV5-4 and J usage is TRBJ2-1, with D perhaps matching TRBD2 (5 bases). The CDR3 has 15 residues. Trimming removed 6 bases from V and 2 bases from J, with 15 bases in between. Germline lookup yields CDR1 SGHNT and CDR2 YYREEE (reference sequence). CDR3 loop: CASIQERKAYNEQFF. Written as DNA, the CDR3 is TGTGCCAGCATCCAGGAGCGGAAGGCCTACAATGAGCAGTTCTTC.

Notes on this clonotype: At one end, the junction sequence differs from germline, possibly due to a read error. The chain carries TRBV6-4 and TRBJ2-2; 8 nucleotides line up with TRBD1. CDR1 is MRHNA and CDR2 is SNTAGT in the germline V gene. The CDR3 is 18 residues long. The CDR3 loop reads CASSDSAGGPVDTGEPFF. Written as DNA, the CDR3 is TGTGCCAGCAGTGACTCGGCAGGGGGCCCTGTGGACACCGGGGAGCCGTTTTTT.

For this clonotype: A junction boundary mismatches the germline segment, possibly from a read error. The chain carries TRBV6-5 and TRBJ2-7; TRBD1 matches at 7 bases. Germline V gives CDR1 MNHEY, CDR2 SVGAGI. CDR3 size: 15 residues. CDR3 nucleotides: TGCGCCAGCAGTCACGGGCCTGGACAGGTTTACGAGCAGTACTTC. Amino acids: CASSHGPGQVYEQYF.

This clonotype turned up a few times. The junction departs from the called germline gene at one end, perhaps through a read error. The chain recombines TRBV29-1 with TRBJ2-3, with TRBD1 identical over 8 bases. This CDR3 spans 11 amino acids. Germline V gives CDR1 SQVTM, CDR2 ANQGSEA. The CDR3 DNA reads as TGCAGTGTTGGAGACAGGGGTACGCAGTATTTT. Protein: CSVGDRGTQYF.